These 9 T cell receptor beta chains share one sample of origin, sequenced in a study of a mutant IDH1 vaccine in newly diagnosed glioma. Sequenced by immunoSEQ multiplex PCR; TCRdb stores in-frame clones only, minus some. The top ten clones hold about a fifth of a sample with around 54,000 clones, approximately 80% of them seen once. Time point reported: baseline, week 1 (first vaccination visit). The treatment: pre-vaccination baseline after standard-of-care therapy. The material sequenced was PBMCs, taken from a glioma patient treated with radiotherapy, temozolomide or both. All receptors derive from a man younger than 35 with glioma.

The chain employs TRBV28 and TRBJ1-2; TRBD1 matches 8 bases. With 4 bases clipped from V and 2 bases from J, the junction kept 9 bases outside the gene matches. Germline V lookup: CDR1 MDHEN, CDR2 SYDVKM. This CDR3 has 16 residues. CDR3 residues: CASSYRLGQANYGYTF. For the CDR3, the DNA is TGTGCCAGCAGTTATCGTTTGGGACAGGCAAACTATGGCTACACCTTC.

The chain combines TRBV7-9 with TRBJ1-1; possibly TRBD1 for D (5 bases). The V end was cut by 5 bases, the J end by 2 bases, with 18 bases between. In germline, CDR1 is SEHNR, CDR2 FQNEAQ (reference sequence). The CDR3 has 16 amino acids. The DNA for the CDR3 is TGTGCCAGCAGCCCCTACCGGGGCCCAAGAAACACTGAAGCTTTCTTT. The encoded protein is CASSPYRGPRNTEAFF.

This chain links TRBV30 with TRBJ2-1; no reliable D call. CDR3 size: 12 residues. V shed 0 bases and J shed 7 bases, with 7 bases lying between them. In germline, CDR1 is GTSNPN, CDR2 SVGIG (reference sequence). Here the CDR3 reads CAWSVTLNEQFF. The CDR3 DNA sequence: TGTGCCTGGAGTGTAACCTTAAATGAGCAGTTCTTC.

This clone occurred a few times. The chain uses TRBV7-9 and TRBJ2-3; D remains ambiguous. Germline V gives CDR1 SEHNR, CDR2 FQNEAQ (reference sequence). The CDR3 is 9 amino acids. V was trimmed by 5 bases and J by 13 bases, leaving 7 bases between them. The chain's CDR3 is CASSLQEYF. The CDR3, as DNA: TGTGCCAGCAGCCTCCAAGAGTATTTT.

The rearrangement joins TRBV6-6 to TRBJ2-7, with 10 bases lining up with TRBD1. This CDR3 is 14 amino acids long. The ends lost 4 bases at V and 4 bases at J; junction bases unmatched: 4. The V gene's germline CDR1 is MNHNY and CDR2 SVGAGI (reference sequence). In DNA, the CDR3 is TGTGCCAGCAGTTCTCGGACAGGGGGATACGAGCAGTACTTC. Translating it yields CASSSRTGGYEQYF.

The rearrangement uses TRBV5-1 and TRBJ1-4; 8 bases are shared with TRBD1. The CDR3 totals 19 residues. Germline V lookup: CDR1 SGHRS, CDR2 YFSETQ. V gave up 0 bases and J gave up 8 bases; unmatched junction bases: 18. The CDR3 loop is CASSLGSTGVWRSKEKLFF. The CDR3, as DNA: TGCGCCAGCAGCTTGGGTTCGACAGGGGTATGGCGGAGCAAGGAAAAACTGTTTTTT.

The chain recombines TRBV4-3 with TRBJ1-4, with 10 bases fitting TRBD1. CDR1 LGHNA and CDR2 YSLEER come from the germline V gene. J was trimmed by 5 bases and V by 3 bases; bases with no gene match: 6. This CDR3 has 16 residues. Written as DNA, the CDR3 is TGCGCCAGCAGCCACGCACCGGGACAGGGGAATGAAAAACTGTTTTTT. It is translated as CASSHAPGQGNEKLFF.

The genes are TRBV20-1 and TRBJ1-2; D remains unclear. The CDR3 spans 11 residues. Deletions cut 5 bases from V and 8 bases from J, with 12 bases between. CDR1 is DFQATT, CDR2 SNEGSKA, per germline (reference sequence). The CDR3 protein is CSAGSRGGYTF. The CDR3 DNA reads as TGCAGTGCTGGGTCCCGAGGAGGCTACACCTTC.

The gene calls are TRBV30 and TRBJ2-1; D is uncertain. Looked up from germline, CDR1 is GTSNPN and CDR2 is SVGIG (reference sequence). The CDR3 loop spans 13 amino acids. V was clipped by 5 bases and J by 5 bases, with 13 bases between them. CDR3 in DNA: TGTGCCTGGGGTGACGGACGGAACAATGAGCAGTTCTTC. Translated, it gives CAWGDGRNNEQFF.